This TCR beta chain was retrieved from a study of T cell repertoires in cytomegalovirus infection. TCRdb reprocessed the reads with MiXCR, giving one entry per CDR3 protein. The sample yields hundreds of thousands of distinct CDR3 sequences, 30% to 40% seen once. This clonotype was detected a few times. Its antigen is unknown. Deletions cut 3 bases from V and 8 bases from J, with 19 bases between. Germline CDR1 is DFQATT and CDR2 is SNEGSKA (reference sequence). CDR3 size: 15 residues. The sequences come from cultured PBMCs, collected from culture after CMV antigen stimulation. The chain carries TRBV20-1 and TRBJ1-4; D remains unclear. This sequence originates from a human donor in good health (CMV status not recorded). Some clones in this sample may be carry-over from other donors' samples. The DNA for the CDR3 is TGCAGTGCTAGGGCCCCGATCCCCAGGCGAGAAAAACTGTTTTTT. Translated: CSARAPIPRREKLFF.